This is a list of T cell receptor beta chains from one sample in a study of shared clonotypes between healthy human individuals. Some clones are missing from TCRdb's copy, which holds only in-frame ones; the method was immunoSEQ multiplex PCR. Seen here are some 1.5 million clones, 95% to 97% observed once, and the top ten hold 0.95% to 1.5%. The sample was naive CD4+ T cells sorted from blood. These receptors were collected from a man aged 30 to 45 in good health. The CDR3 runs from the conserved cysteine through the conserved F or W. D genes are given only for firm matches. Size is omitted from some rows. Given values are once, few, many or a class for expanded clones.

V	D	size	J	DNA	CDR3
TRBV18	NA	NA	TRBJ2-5	TGTGCCAGCTCACCAGAAGGTCCAGAGACCCAGTACTTC	CASSPEGPETQYF
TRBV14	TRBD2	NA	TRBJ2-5	TGTGCCAGCAGCCCCTTCAGGCTAGCGGGAGGAGAGACCCAGTACTTC	CASSPFRLAGGETQYF
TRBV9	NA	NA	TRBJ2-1	TGTGCCAGCAGCGTAGTAGAGGGGGGTTACAATGAGCAGTTCTTC	CASSVVEGGYNEQFF
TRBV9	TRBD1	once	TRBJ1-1	TGTGCCAGCAGCGTTTCGGGACAGATGGCCCAAGAAGCTTTCTTT	CASSVSGQMAQEAFF
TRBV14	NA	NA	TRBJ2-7	TGTGCCAGCAGCCCGGGAGCGGGCAGGAGCTACGAGCAGTACTTC	CASSPGAGRSYEQYF
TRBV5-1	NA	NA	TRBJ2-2	TGCGCCAGCAGCTTCCGGCAGGGCGGTAGGGCCGGGGAGCTGTTTTTT	CASSFRQGGRAGELFF
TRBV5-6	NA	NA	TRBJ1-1	TGTGCCAGCAGCTTCTGGGGTCCCACTGAAGCTTTCTTT	CASSFWGPTEAFF
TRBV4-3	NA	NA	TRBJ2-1	TGCGCCAGCAGCCAAGATGGCCGACTGTGGAAGAATGAGCAGTTCTTC	CASSQDGRLWKNEQFF
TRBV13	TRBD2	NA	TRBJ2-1	TGTGCCAGCAGCTTAGGGGCGAGGGGGACTAGTTCCGGTGAGCAGTTCTTC	CASSLGARGTSSGEQFF
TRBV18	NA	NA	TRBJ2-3	TGTGCCAGCTCACGGGACAAGACGCAGTATTTT	CASSRDKTQYF
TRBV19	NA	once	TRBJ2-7	TGTGCCAGTAGTGGGAGGTCTCCCCTCGAGCAGTACTTC	CASSGRSPLEQYF
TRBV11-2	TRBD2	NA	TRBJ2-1	TGTGCCAGCAGCTTAGATTTTGCGGGAGGGCGGAATGAGCAGTTCTTC	CASSLDFAGGRNEQFF
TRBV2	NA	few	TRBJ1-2	TGTGCCAGCAGTGAAGTCGGTAGCCACTATGGCTACACCTTC	CASSEVGSHYGYTF
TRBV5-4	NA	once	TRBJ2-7	TGTGCCAGCAGCACGGACAGCTACGAGCAGTACTTC	CASSTDSYEQYF
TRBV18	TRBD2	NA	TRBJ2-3	TGTGCCAGCTCAGCCCTTAGCGGGAGCACAACAGATACGCAGTATTTT	CASSALSGSTTDTQYF
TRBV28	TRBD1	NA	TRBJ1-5	TGTGCCAGCAGTTTACTCCGGGACAGGGGTCTTATCAATCAGCCCCAGCATTTT	CASSLLRDRGLINQPQHF
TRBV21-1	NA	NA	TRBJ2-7	TGTGCCAGCAGCAGTCAAAGGGGCAGCTACTACGAGCAGTACTTC	CASSSQRGSYYEQYF
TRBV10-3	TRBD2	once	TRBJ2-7	TGTGCCATCTCCGGACTAGCGGGAGCCTACGAGCAGTACTTC	CAISGLAGAYEQYF
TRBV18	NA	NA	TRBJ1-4	TGTGCCAGCTCACCCCAGGGAACTAATGAAAAACTGTTTTTT	CASSPQGTNEKLFF
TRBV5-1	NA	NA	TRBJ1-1	TGCGCCAGCAGCTTGACGCTGGACACTGAAGCTTTCTTT	CASSLTLDTEAFF
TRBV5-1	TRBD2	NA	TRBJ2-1	TGCGCCAGCGAGCCACTAGCGGGAGCGTACAATGAGCAGTTCTTC	CASEPLAGAYNEQFF
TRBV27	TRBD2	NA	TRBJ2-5	TGTGCCAGCAGACCAGGGACTACCGGAATCCAAGAGACCCAGTACTTC	CASRPGTTGIQETQYF
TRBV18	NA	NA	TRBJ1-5	TGTGCCAGCTCACCCCAATATAGCAATCAGCCCCAGCATTTT	CASSPQYSNQPQHF
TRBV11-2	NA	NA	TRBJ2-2	TGTGCCAGCAGCCGCTTAAATGTGAACACCGGGGAGCTGTTTTTT	CASSRLNVNTGELFF
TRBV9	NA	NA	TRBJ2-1	TGTGCCAGCAGCGAGGACGAATCGGGCAATTCCCACAATGAGCAGTTCTTC	CASSEDESGNSHNEQFF
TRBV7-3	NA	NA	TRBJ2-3	TGTGCCAGCAGCTTGGGGCTAAGCGGAAGCACAGATACGCAGTATTTT	CASSLGLSGSTDTQYF
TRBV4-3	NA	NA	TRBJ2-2	TGCGCCAGCAGCCAAGACGTGGGGCGCTGGACCGGGGAGCTGTTTTTT	CASSQDVGRWTGELFF
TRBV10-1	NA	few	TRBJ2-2	TGCGCCAGCAGTGAAGGGAACACCGGGGAGCTGTTTTTT	CASSEGNTGELFF
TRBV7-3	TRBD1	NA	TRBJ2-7	TGTGAGAACAGGGGGCACCCCGAGCAGTACTTC	CENRGHPEQYF
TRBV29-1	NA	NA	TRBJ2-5	TGCAGCGTTGAAGATGACAGACAAGAGACCCAGTACTTC	CSVEDDRQETQYF
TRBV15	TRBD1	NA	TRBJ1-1	TGTGCCACCGGAACCGGCAGGGGGCACACTGAAGCTTTCTTT	CATGTGRGHTEAFF
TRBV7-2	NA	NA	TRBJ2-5	TGTGCCAGCAGCCCACTCACCCCATTGAGAGAGACCCAGTACTTC	CASSPLTPLRETQYF
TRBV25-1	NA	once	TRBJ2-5	TGTGCCAGCAGTGAAGGAGGGCCGGGATTAGAGACCCAGTACTTC	CASSEGGPGLETQYF